This T cell receptor (beta chain) was captured in a study of T cell repertoires in cytomegalovirus infection (dated by TCRdb to between 2018 and 2020). Some background on the complete study: The peptide stimulations were aimed at well-studied HLA-B-restricted epitopes as well as recently identified HLA-C-restricted CMV epitopes, whose presentation resists viral immunomodulation. The HLA type of each donor mattered for the analysis, because public TCR beta signatures pointed to carriage of CMV infection along with the matching HLA type.

Results the study describes overall, beyond this receptor: The ex vivo response was dominated by HLA-C-restricted CMV-specific TCR beta clonotypes, and the single most frequent clonotype in two of eight donors was supplied by these HLA-C-restricted clonotypes. Carriers of CMV infection plus the relevant HLA type were discriminated by the cumulative frequency of public TCR beta family members in the study cohort and in an independent approximately 340-donor cohort.

Only a few counts were recorded for this clonotype. Its antigen target is currently unknown. Per-base quality was not reported, and no clone a single base away is much larger than it. The CDR3 holds 12 amino acids from the cysteine to the phenylalanine. Solely the CDR3 DNA is kept, with 36 bases framed from the first base. CDR1 and CDR2 (ENHRY, SYGVKD) derive from the germline V gene. Trimming takes 10 bases from V and 4 bases from J, and the germline ends sit 11 bases apart. The sample's treatment or condition label is to be understood as: in vitro stimulation with specific CMV peptide epitopes to enrich CMV-specific T cells. The sequencing machine was an Illumina HiSeq 1500. TCRdb passed the public sequencing reads through fastp at Q25 and MiXCR, retaining productive beta sequences. Duplicate CDR3 protein sequences are folded into a single record with the most common DNA and genes. The sample includes some 920,000 distinct CDR3 sequences, with around 31% observed a single time. Of the sample, more than 13% falls within the top ten clones.

The source material was cultured CD8+ T cells from PBMCs, sampled from culture after CMV antigen stimulation. This sequence originates from a human donor in good health (CMV status not recorded). Some clones in this sample may be carry-over from other donors' samples. Recombination linked TRBV10-3 to TRBJ2-1, and the D gene may be TRBD1, 6 bases matching. The CDR3 region: CATWTEYNEQFF. The sequenced DNA is TGTGCCACCTGGACAGAATACAATGAGCAGTTCTTC.